Included here is one T cell receptor (beta chain) sequence, with context. Its specificity is not known. Unmatched junction bases numbered 4, after V lost 6 bases and J lost 7 bases. Germline CDR1 MDHEN, CDR2 SYDVKM. The CDR3 has 13 residues. This entry belongs to a study of blood T cells in healthy people across ages. The study, taken as a whole, reports: Versus aged donors, long-lived donors had higher diversity and more naive CD4+ cells.

A second about 7 to 11 cycle PCR used barcoded and J-beta primers. TCRdb re-called the 5' RACE reads with MiXCR, one entry per CDR3 protein. The table lists hundreds of thousands of distinct CDR3 sequences, over 45% of them singletons. The TCR comes from a woman aged 55-75 years in good health. The chain joins TRBV28 to TRBJ2-1; 9 nucleotides match TRBD1. Sequencing input: blood. The CDR3 DNA sequence: TGTGCCAGCAGGACAGGGGGGAAGAATGAGCAGTTCTTC. Translation: CASRTGGKNEQFF. Based on the CDR3 plus reference TRBV28 and TRBJ2-1, the full variable domain is DVKVTQSSRYLVKRTGEKVFLECVQDMDHENMFWYRQDPGLGLRLIYFSYDVKMKEKGDIPEGYSVSREKKERFSLILESASTNQTSMYLCASRTGGKNEQFFGPGTRLTVL.